A selection of T cell receptor beta chains follows, all from one sample in a study of cytomegalovirus exposure and HLA in healthy donors. Produced via immunoSEQ multiplex PCR; TCRdb's table is partial and in-frame only. The sample carries approximately 110,000 clones, 78% recorded once. Material for sequencing was PBMCs. The receptors derive from a male donor in good health and CMV-seronegative. The CDR3 runs from the conserved cysteine through the conserved F or W. The D gene is left open where the match is weak. Some rows have no size entry. The others give once, few or many, or a class for an expanded clone.

V gene: TRBV11-3; J gene: TRBJ1-4; CDR3 length: 17; D gene: TRBD1; clone size: NA; CDR3 protein: CASSLAVPTGDNEKLFF; CDR3 DNA: TGTGCCAGCAGCTTAGCCGTTCCGACAGGGGATAATGAAAAACTGTTTTTT
V gene: TRBV27; J gene: TRBJ2-2; CDR3 length: 14; D gene: NA; clone size: NA; CDR3 protein: CASRKQVATGELFF; CDR3 DNA: TGTGCCAGCAGGAAACAGGTTGCGACCGGGGAGCTGTTTTTT
V gene: TRBV28; J gene: TRBJ2-6; CDR3 length: 19; D gene: TRBD1; clone size: few; CDR3 protein: CASRWPTGARASGANVLTF; CDR3 DNA: TGTGCCAGCAGGTGGCCGACAGGGGCCCGGGCCTCTGGGGCCAACGTCCTGACTTTC
V gene: TRBV5-1; J gene: TRBJ2-3; CDR3 length: 14; D gene: TRBD1; clone size: NA; CDR3 protein: CASSWGQAADTQYF; CDR3 DNA: TGCGCCAGCAGCTGGGGACAGGCGGCAGATACGCAGTATTTT
V gene: TRBV11-2; J gene: TRBJ1-4; CDR3 length: 16; D gene: NA; clone size: NA; CDR3 protein: CASSFSFSGRIEKLFF; CDR3 DNA: TGTGCCAGCAGCTTCAGTTTTTCGGGGAGGATTGAAAAACTGTTTTTT
V gene: TRBV6-5; J gene: TRBJ1-4; CDR3 length: 14; D gene: NA; clone size: NA; CDR3 protein: CASSPRGYNEKLFF; CDR3 DNA: TGTGCCAGCAGTCCCCGGGGATATAATGAAAAACTGTTTTTT
V gene: TRBV7-2; J gene: TRBJ2-1; CDR3 length: 15; D gene: TRBD2; clone size: NA; CDR3 protein: CASSSVAGPYNEQFF; CDR3 DNA: TGTGCCAGCAGTTCCGTAGCGGGACCCTACAATGAGCAGTTCTTC
V gene: TRBV5-6; J gene: TRBJ1-3; CDR3 length: 16; D gene: NA; clone size: few; CDR3 protein: CASSLVSTAGGNTIYF; CDR3 DNA: TGTGCCAGCAGCTTGGTGTCGACCGCGGGGGGAAACACCATATATTTT
V gene: TRBV7-2; J gene: TRBJ1-2; CDR3 length: 13; D gene: NA; clone size: once; CDR3 protein: CASGARSGYGYTF; CDR3 DNA: TGTGCCAGCGGCGCGAGGTCTGGCTATGGCTACACCTTC
V gene: TRBV29-1; J gene: TRBJ2-7; CDR3 length: 12; D gene: NA; clone size: once; CDR3 protein: CSVTQGLDEQYF; CDR3 DNA: TGCAGCGTTACACAGGGTTTGGACGAGCAGTACTTC
V gene: TRBV10-3; J gene: TRBJ1-3; CDR3 length: 15; D gene: NA; clone size: NA; CDR3 protein: CAIRPTGRGGNTIYF; CDR3 DNA: TGTGCCATCAGACCCACAGGGAGAGGTGGAAACACCATATATTTT
V gene: TRBV5-5; J gene: TRBJ2-2; CDR3 length: 15; D gene: TRBD2; clone size: many; CDR3 protein: CASSLLAGLTGELFF; CDR3 DNA: TGTGCCAGCAGCTTACTAGCGGGACTTACCGGGGAGCTGTTTTTT
V gene: TRBV27; J gene: TRBJ2-7; CDR3 length: 14; D gene: TRBD1; clone size: NA; CDR3 protein: CASSLGQGAYEQYF; CDR3 DNA: TGTGCCAGCAGTTTAGGACAGGGGGCCTACGAGCAGTACTTC